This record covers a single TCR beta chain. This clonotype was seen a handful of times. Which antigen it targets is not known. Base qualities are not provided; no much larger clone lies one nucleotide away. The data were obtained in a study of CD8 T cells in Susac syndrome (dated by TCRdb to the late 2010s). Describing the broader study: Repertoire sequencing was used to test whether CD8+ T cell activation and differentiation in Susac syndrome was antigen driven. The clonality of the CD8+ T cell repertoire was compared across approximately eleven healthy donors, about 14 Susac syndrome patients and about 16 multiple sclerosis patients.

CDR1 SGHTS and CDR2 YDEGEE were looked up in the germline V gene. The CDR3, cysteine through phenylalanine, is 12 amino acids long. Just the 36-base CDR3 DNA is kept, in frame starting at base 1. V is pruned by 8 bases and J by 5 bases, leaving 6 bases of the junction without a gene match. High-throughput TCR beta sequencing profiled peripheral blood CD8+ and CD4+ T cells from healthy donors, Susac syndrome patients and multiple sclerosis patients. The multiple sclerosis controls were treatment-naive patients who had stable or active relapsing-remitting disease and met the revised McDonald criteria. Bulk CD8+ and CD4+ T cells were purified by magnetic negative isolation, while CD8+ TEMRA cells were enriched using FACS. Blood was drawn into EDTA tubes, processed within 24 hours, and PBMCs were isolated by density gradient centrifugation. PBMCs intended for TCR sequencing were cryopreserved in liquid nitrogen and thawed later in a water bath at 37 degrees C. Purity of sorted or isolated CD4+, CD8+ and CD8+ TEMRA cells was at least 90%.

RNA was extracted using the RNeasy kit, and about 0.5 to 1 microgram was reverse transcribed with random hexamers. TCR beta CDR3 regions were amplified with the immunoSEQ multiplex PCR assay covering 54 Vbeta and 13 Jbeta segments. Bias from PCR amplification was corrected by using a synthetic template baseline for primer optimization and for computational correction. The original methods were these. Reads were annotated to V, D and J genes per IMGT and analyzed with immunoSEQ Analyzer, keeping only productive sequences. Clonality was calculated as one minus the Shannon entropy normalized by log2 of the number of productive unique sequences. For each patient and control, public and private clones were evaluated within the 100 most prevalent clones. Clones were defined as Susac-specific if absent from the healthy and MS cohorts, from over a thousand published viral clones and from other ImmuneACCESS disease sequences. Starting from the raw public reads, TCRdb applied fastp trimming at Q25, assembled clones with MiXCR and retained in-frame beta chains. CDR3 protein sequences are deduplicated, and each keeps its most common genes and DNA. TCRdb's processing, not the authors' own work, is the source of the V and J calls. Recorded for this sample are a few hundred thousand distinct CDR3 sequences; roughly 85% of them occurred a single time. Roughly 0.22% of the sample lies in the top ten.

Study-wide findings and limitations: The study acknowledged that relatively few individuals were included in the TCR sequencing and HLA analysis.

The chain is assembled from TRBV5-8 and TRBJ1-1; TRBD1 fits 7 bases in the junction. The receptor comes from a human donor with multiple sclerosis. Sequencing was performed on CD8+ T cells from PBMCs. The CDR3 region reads CASTTGWTEAFF. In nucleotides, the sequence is TGTGCCAGTACGACAGGGTGGACTGAAGCTTTCTTT.